A single sample is the source of the 32 T cell receptor beta chains below, sequenced in a study of blood T cell repertoires in COVID-19. TCRdb keeps only in-frame clones here, not all; method: immunoSEQ multiplex PCR. This sample yields roughly 14,000 clones, of which approximately 83% are seen a single time; roughly 17% belongs to the top ten. Sequencing used peripheral blood. The receptor source for this set is a human donor in a cohort sampled during active COVID-19.

This chain connects TRBV30 to TRBJ1-1, with D possibly matching TRBD1 (5 bases). The V and J ends lost 5 bases and 3 bases respectively, with 13 bases between them. The CDR3 consists of 13 residues. The germline CDR1 and CDR2 sequences are GTSNPN and SVGIG (reference sequence). CDR3 sequence (DNA): TGTGCCTGGGGGGCGAACGGGGACACTGAAGCTTTCTTT. The encoded protein is CAWGANGDTEAFF. Full variable domain (remainder filled in from reference TRBV30 and TRBJ1-1): SQTIHQWPATLVQPVGSPLSLECTVEGTSNPNLYWYRQAAGRGLQLLFYSVGIGQISSEVPQNLSASRPQDRQFILSSKKLLLSDSGFYLCAWGANGDTEAFFGQGTRLTVV.

The chain employs TRBV9 and TRBJ2-2; D unclear. Germline-derived CDR1 and CDR2 are SGDLS and YYNGEE. V lost 4 bases, J lost 1 base, and 11 bases lay in between. The CDR3 is made up of 15 amino acids. The CDR3 DNA sequence: TGTGCCAGCAGCTCTAGTGGTGGGAACACCGGGGAGCTGTTTTTT. This translates into CASSSSGGNTGELFF.

This clone occurred a few times. J is TRBJ2-1 and V is TRBV5-8; weak D call: TRBD1 (6 bases). The V and J ends lost 0 bases and 6 bases respectively, with 16 bases between them. Looked up from germline, CDR1 is SGHTS and CDR2 is YDEGEE. This CDR3 has 16 residues. CDR3 bases: TGTGCCAGCAGCTTGGATAGGGCAGGGGCGATCAATGAGCAGTTCTTC. Amino acid sequence: CASSLDRAGAINEQFF.

V gene TRBV27 combines with J gene TRBJ2-2; D is possibly TRBD2 (5 bases). Between the trimmed V and J ends, which lost 2 bases and 0 bases, there was a span of 16 bases. CDR1 is MNHEY and CDR2 is SMNVEV in the germline V gene (reference sequence). The CDR3 spans 18 residues. CDR3 nucleotide sequence: TGTGCCAGCAGTTTACGAGGGCTAGCCAGTACGAACACCGGGGAGCTGTTTTTT. Translation: CASSLRGLASTNTGELFF.

This clone was observed a single time. The V call is TRBV3-1 (or the pseudogene TRBV3-2), the J call TRBJ1-2; TRBD1 agrees at 10 bases. The CDR3 consists of 15 residues. Trimming cost V 4 bases and J 5 bases; bases outside gene matches: 7. Germline V lookup: CDR1 LGHDT, CDR2 YNNKEL (reference sequence). In DNA, the CDR3 is TGTGCCAGCAGCCCGGGACAGGGGTTCCGGTATGGCTACACCTTC. Encoded protein: CASSPGQGFRYGYTF.

This chain links TRBV7-9 with TRBJ2-1; the match to TRBD2 covers 15 bases. This CDR3 spans 17 amino acids. Germline CDR1 SEHNR, CDR2 FQNEAQ (reference sequence). The ends lost 1 base at V and 2 bases at J; junction bases unmatched: 0. CDR3 nucleotide sequence: TGTGCCAGCAGCTTAGGGACTAGCGGGGGGGCCTACAATGAGCAGTTCTTC. Amino acids: CASSLGTSGGAYNEQFF.

The rearrangement links TRBV9 to TRBJ2-1, with 10 bases lining up with TRBD1. The CDR3 contains 15 residues. Trimming took 0 bases from V and 8 from J; bases not matched to a gene: 5. CDR1 is SGDLS, CDR2 YYNGEE, per germline. CDR3 nucleotides: TGTGCCAGCAGCGTAGCCGGGACAGGGGTATATGAGCAGTTCTTC. Its protein product is CASSVAGTGVYEQFF.

The rearrangement joins TRBV4-1 to TRBJ2-1; D is possibly TRBD2 (6 bases). The germline CDR1 and CDR2 sequences are MGHRA and YSYEKL. The CDR3 has 14 residues. V lost 0 bases, J lost 8 bases, and 11 bases lay in between. The CDR3 region has the DNA TGCGCCAGCAGCCAAGACTATAGGGAGGATGAGCAGTTCTTC. This codes for CASSQDYREDEQFF.

The chain is built from TRBV9 and TRBJ2-7, with D possibly TRBD1 on 5 matching bases. Trimming took 2 bases from V and 3 from J, leaving 15 bases between them. The CDR3 totals 15 residues. Germline V gene sequence: CDR1 SGDLS, CDR2 YYNGEE. This CDR3 is CASSVGQTTDYEQYF. CDR3 nucleotides: TGTGCCAGCAGCGTTGGACAAACTACTGACTACGAGCAGTACTTC.

For the CDR3, the DNA is TGTGCCAGCAGTGAACTCCCTTACGAGCAGTACTTC. This translates into CASSELPYEQYF. The chain carries TRBV2 and TRBJ2-7, with D unresolved. There are 12 residues in the CDR3. Germline V CDR1 and CDR2: SNHLY, FYNNEI. V lost 2 bases and J 4 bases, leaving 6 bases between the germline ends.

This clone appeared a few times. The rearrangement joins TRBV5-6 to TRBJ1-2, with 8 bases matching TRBD1. The germline CDR1 and CDR2 sequences are SGHDT and YYEEEE. The CDR3 totals 15 residues. V was pared by 4 bases and J by 5 bases, with 10 bases of the junction left unmatched. CDR3 sequence (DNA): TGTGCCAGCAGCCCGAAAGGACAGGGCCCTTATGGCTACACCTTC. Its protein is CASSPKGQGPYGYTF.

This clone was detected only a few times. V is TRBV11-2 and J is TRBJ1-6; possible D gene TRBD1, 5 bases. With 4 bases removed from V and 10 bases from J, the gap between germline ends came to 11 bases. The CDR3 totals 13 residues. The germline V gene has CDR1 SGHAT and CDR2 FQNNGV. CDR3: CASSSGHPSPLHF. The CDR3, as DNA: TGTGCCAGCAGCTCAGGACACCCCTCACCCCTCCACTTT.

J is TRBJ2-1 and V is TRBV29-1; no clear D gene. The CDR3 extends over 13 amino acids. V was cut by 8 bases and J by 3 bases, with 14 bases left in between. The germline V gene has CDR1 SQVTM and CDR2 ANQGSEA. In DNA, the CDR3 is TGCAGCACGCGGTCCCCACACTACAATGAGCAGTTCTTC. This translates into CSTRSPHYNEQFF.

This rearrangement joins TRBV6-6 to TRBJ2-3, with 8 bases matching TRBD1. Germline trimming cut 6 bases from V and 3 bases from J; bases unmatched to any gene: 8. Looked up from germline, CDR1 is MNHNY and CDR2 is SVGAGI (reference sequence). The CDR3 contains 15 residues. The CDR3 spells CASRSTGEETDTQYF. CDR3 sequence (DNA): TGTGCCAGCAGGTCGACAGGGGAGGAGACAGATACGCAGTATTTT.

The rearrangement joins TRBV7-2 to TRBJ2-5; D remains unclear. Trimming left V 4 bases short and J 2 bases short, with 8 bases between. The CDR3 runs to 13 residues. CDR1 and CDR2 from the germline V gene are SGHTA and FQGNSA. DNA of the CDR3: TGTGCCAGCAGCTCACGGGTACAAGAGACCCAGTACTTC. Protein: CASSSRVQETQYF. Combining the CDR3 with reference TRBV7-2 and TRBJ2-5 gives the whole variable domain GAGVSQSPSNKVTEKGKDVELRCDPISGHTALYWYRQSLGQGLEFLIYFQGNSAPDKSGLPSDRFSAERTGGSVSTLTIQRTQQEDSAVYLCASSSRVQETQYFGPGTRLLVL.

J is TRBJ2-2 and V is TRBV7-2, with 7 nucleotides matching TRBD1. This CDR3 has 14 amino acids. V shed 5 bases, J shed 4 bases, and the junction held 4 bases outside the gene matches. CDR1 SGHTA and CDR2 FQGNSA come from the germline V gene. In DNA, the CDR3 is TGTGCCAGCAGCAGACAGGGTAGCACCGGGGAGCTGTTTTTT. The encoded protein is CASSRQGSTGELFF.

This chain uses TRBV12-3 or TRBV12-4 with TRBJ1-4; D is undetermined. With 4 bases removed from V and 7 bases from J, the gap between germline ends came to 7 bases. The CDR3 has 12 residues. This CDR3 reads CASSYYAEKLFF. Here the CDR3 DNA reads TGTGCCAGCAGTTACTACGCTGAAAAACTGTTTTTT.

The chain combines TRBV7-8 with TRBJ1-5, with 7 bases matching TRBD1. Germline CDR1 reads SGHVS; CDR2 reads FQNEAQ. CDR3 length: 16 amino acids. Unmatched junction bases numbered 8, after V lost 5 bases and J lost 1 base. The CDR3 sequence is CASSDQTGPSNQPQHF. The CDR3 bases are TGTGCCAGCAGCGACCAGACAGGGCCAAGCAATCAGCCCCAGCATTTT.

The chain links TRBV7-9 to TRBJ2-2; weak D call: TRBD1 (5 bases). CDR1 and CDR2 (germline): SEHNR, FQNEAQ (reference sequence). This CDR3 contains 15 residues. V was pared by 1 base and J by 5 bases, with 11 bases between. The CDR3 DNA reads TGTGCCAGCAGCTTAGTAGGGGCTGTGACCGGGGAGCTGTTTTTT. Its translation is CASSLVGAVTGELFF.

The chain has TRBV5-4 and TRBJ2-1; D possibly corresponds to TRBD2 (6 bases). V was trimmed by 4 bases and J by 12 bases, leaving 17 bases between them. This CDR3 has 13 residues. The germline V gene has CDR1 SGHNT and CDR2 YYREEE (reference sequence). The CDR3 nucleotides read TGTGCCAGCAGCGAAGAGCCGGGACTTGGGCAGTTCTTC. Amino acids: CASSEEPGLGQFF.

This clone was detected once. The chain has TRBV6-2 or TRBV6-3 and TRBJ1-5, with a possible D match to TRBD1 (6 bases). The CDR3 has 19 residues. From germline, CDR1 is MNHEY and CDR2 SVGEGT. V lost 5 bases to trimming and J lost 7 bases, with 30 bases between them. The CDR3 reads CASSGLFAGVEAGGQPQHF. In DNA, the CDR3 is TGTGCCAGCAGTGGACTCTTTGCAGGGGTTGAGGCGGGAGGCCAGCCCCAGCATTTT.

This chain uses TRBV19 with TRBJ2-6; tentatively, D is TRBD2 (6 bases). This CDR3 comprises 18 residues. V was pared by 5 bases and J by 0 bases, with 17 bases between. Germline values: CDR1 LNHDA, CDR2 SQIVND (reference sequence). Here the CDR3 reads CASSHGGPYGSGANVLTF. CDR3 coding DNA: TGTGCCAGTAGTCACGGGGGTCCGTACGGCTCTGGGGCCAACGTCCTGACTTTC.

The chain uses TRBV5-1 and TRBJ2-1; 9 bases fit TRBD1. CDR1 is SGHRS, CDR2 YFSETQ, per germline. The length of the CDR3 is 15 residues. The V and J ends lost 0 bases and 4 bases, in that order; junction bases with no gene match: 2. CDR3 nucleotide sequence: TGCGCCAGCAGCTTGGCAGGGACAGGGTACAATGAGCAGTTCTTC. Residues: CASSLAGTGYNEQFF.

The chain couples TRBV24-1 to TRBJ2-1; 7 nucleotides line up with TRBD2. The CDR3 totals 15 residues. The trim removed 4 bases at V and 5 bases at J, leaving 7 bases unmatched. CDR1 is KGHDR and CDR2 is SFDVKD in the germline V gene. The CDR3 reads CATSDSASGHNEQFF. The DNA of the CDR3 is TGTGCCACCAGTGACTCTGCTAGCGGTCACAATGAGCAGTTCTTC.

The rearrangement links TRBV5-1 to TRBJ2-7, with 13 positions matching TRBD2. Per the germline V gene, CDR1 is SGHRS and CDR2 is YFSETQ. The CDR3 loop spans 15 amino acids. The junction had 8 bases not matched to a gene; V was cut back by 5 bases and J by 6 bases. The CDR3 coding sequence is TGCGCCAGCAGTTTACTAGCGGGGGGGAACGGCGAGCAGTACTTC. This sequence encodes CASSLLAGGNGEQYF. Supplemented by reference TRBV5-1 and TRBJ2-7, the full variable domain reads KAGVTQTPRYLIKTRGQQVTLSCSPISGHRSVSWYQQTPGQGLQFLFEYFSETQRNKGNFPGRFSGRQFSNSRSEMNVSTLELGDSALYLCASSLLAGGNGEQYFGPGTRLTVT.

This clone was found once. V and J are TRBV15 and TRBJ1-4; the D gene is possibly TRBD1 (5 bases). Germline CDR1 is LNHNV and CDR2 is YYDKDF (reference sequence). This CDR3 spans 17 amino acids. Trimming removed 0 bases at V and 6 bases at J, with 17 bases between. Here the CDR3 reads CATSRDRTRVGHEKLFF. The CDR3 nucleotides are TGTGCCACCAGCAGAGATAGGACCAGGGTGGGGCATGAAAAACTGTTTTTT.

The V and J genes are TRBV28 and TRBJ1-3; weak D call: TRBD1 (5 bases). Trimming removed 5 bases from V and 0 bases from J, with 11 bases in between. The CDR3 spans 15 residues. CDR1 is MDHEN and CDR2 is SYDVKM in the germline V gene. As DNA, the CDR3 is TGTGCCAGCAGTCGCGGGGGAGTCTCTGGAAACACCATATATTTT. Translated, it gives CASSRGGVSGNTIYF.

The V and J genes are TRBV5-1 and TRBJ1-1, with TRBD1 identical over 8 bases. Germline values: CDR1 SGHRS, CDR2 YFSETQ. The length of the CDR3 is 15 residues. After removal of 5 bases from V and 1 base from J, the junction contained 7 bases not matched to a gene. The CDR3 DNA sequence: TGCGCCAGCAGTCGGACCGGGACAGGGAACACTGAAGCTTTCTTT. Translated, it gives CASSRTGTGNTEAFF.

This clone was observed a single time. The chain links TRBV5-1 to TRBJ1-1; TRBD1 aligns across 7 bases. The trim removed 4 bases at V and 3 bases at J, leaving 3 bases unmatched. The CDR3 is 13 amino acids. Germline loops: CDR1 SGHRS, CDR2 YFSETQ. The CDR3 DNA follows: TGCGCCAGCAGCCTACAGGGGTACACTGAAGCTTTCTTT. Residues: CASSLQGYTEAFF. The full variable domain, completed using reference TRBV5-1 and TRBJ1-1, is KAGVTQTPRYLIKTRGQQVTLSCSPISGHRSVSWYQQTPGQGLQFLFEYFSETQRNKGNFPGRFSGRQFSNSRSEMNVSTLELGDSALYLCASSLQGYTEAFFGQGTRLTVV.

The rearrangement uses TRBV5-1 and TRBJ1-6, with 8 bases matching TRBD1. V dropped 4 bases and J dropped 5; count of bases not matched to a gene: 8. CDR1 is SGHRS and CDR2 is YFSETQ in the germline V gene. CDR3 length: 16 amino acids. The CDR3 is CASSTGQGFNNSPLHF. Here the CDR3 DNA reads TGCGCCAGCAGCACCGGACAGGGCTTTAATAATTCACCCCTCCACTTT.

The chain links TRBV18 to TRBJ2-4, with D maybe TRBD1 (5 bases). This CDR3 region has 15 residues. Germline V gene data show CDR1 as KGHSH and CDR2 as LQKENI. Trimming cost V 1 base and J 3 bases, with 10 bases left between them. CDR3 residues: CASSPQGHGKNIQYF. In nucleotides, the CDR3 is TGTGCCAGCTCACCACAGGGGCACGGCAAAAACATTCAGTACTTC.

V usage is TRBV19 and J usage is TRBJ1-2; D unclear. From germline, CDR1 is LNHDA and CDR2 SQIVND (reference sequence). The CDR3 loop spans 14 amino acids. V lost 7 bases and J 2 bases, leaving 14 bases between the germline ends. The CDR3 nucleotides read TGTGCCAGTACCACCTGGGCAGCCAACTATGGCTACACCTTC. Encoded protein: CASTTWAANYGYTF.